The T cell receptor (beta chain) under discussion was sequenced for a study of CD8 T cells in ankylosing spondylitis. Of note for this clonotype: Antigen: not known.

The study's findings and limits: Clones linked to disease were reported to show significant enrichment in matched ankylosing spondylitis synovial fluid. Within ankylosing spondylitis blood, a TCR beta motif made up of eight highly homologous variants appeared to be characteristic.

As the method for making TCR beta libraries, quantitative 5'-RACE with molecular barcodes was used. TCRdb used MiXCR to reprocess the 5' RACE reads, holding one entry per CDR3 protein. The table lists some 840,000 distinct CDR3 sequences, about 10% of them singletons. Germline CDR1 is MGHDK and CDR2 is SYGVNS. Trimming removed 5 bases at V and 2 bases at J, with 15 bases between. This CDR3 has 15 amino acids. The chain recombines TRBV25-1 with TRBJ1-1, with D maybe TRBD1 (6 bases). This sequence originates from a male donor with ankylosing spondylitis. What was sequenced was blood, either unsorted or a sorted T cell fraction (not recorded which). This CDR3 reads CASSIRDIENTEAFF. For the CDR3, the DNA is TGTGCCAGCAGTATCCGGGACATAGAAAACACTGAAGCTTTCTTT.